These 19 T cell receptor beta chains were sequenced from one sample in a study of Graves' ophthalmopathy and Graves' hyperthyroidism. Amplified material comprised TCR beta CDR3 regions derived from RNA transcripts. An opening RT-PCR round employed HTBI primers and preceded a second-round multiplex PCR. TCRdb reprocessed the multiplex PCR reads via MiXCR and lists one record per CDR3 protein. Among about 220,000 distinct CDR3 sequences listed, roughly 21% were seen once. Sequenced material: peripheral blood. These receptors all stem from a woman in her 50s with Graves' ophthalmopathy.

This chain uses TRBV4-1 with TRBJ2-7, with 7 bases lining up with TRBD1. The germline gives CDR1 MGHRA, CDR2 YSYEKL. The CDR3 spans 15 residues. With V trimmed by 4 bases and J by 2 bases, 8 bases remained unmatched. CDR3 nucleotides: TGCGCCAGCAGCCGAACCCGGGACAGAACCTACGAGCAGTACTTC. Translated: CASSRTRDRTYEQYF.

This clonotype has a count of ten or more. In DNA form, the CDR3 reads TGTGCCAGCAGTGAGAGGGACGGCACTGAAGCTTTCTTT. It encodes CASSERDGTEAFF. The rearrangement links TRBV25-1 to TRBJ1-1, with D possibly being TRBD1 (5 bases). The germline V gene encodes CDR1 MGHDK and CDR2 SYGVNS. V was shortened by 3 bases and J by 4 bases, with 9 bases between the two germline ends. The CDR3 spans 13 residues.

This clonotype was counted between two and nine times. The V and J genes are TRBV7-6 and TRBJ1-5; D remains unclear. Trimming removed 5 bases from V and 1 base from J, with 21 bases in between. Germline values: CDR1 SGHVS, CDR2 FNYEAQ. The CDR3 runs 18 residues. CDR3 sequence: CASSPTSGTTWSNQPQHF. The CDR3 nucleotides are TGTGCCAGCAGCCCCACAAGCGGAACTACGTGGAGCAATCAGCCCCAGCATTTT.

This clonotype was observed many times. This chain connects TRBV30 to TRBJ1-6; maybe TRBD1 (6 bases). Germline CDR1 is GTSNPN and CDR2 is SVGIG (reference sequence). The length of the CDR3 is 13 residues. V shed 1 base and J shed 7 bases, with 8 bases lying between them. The CDR3 coding sequence is TGTGCCTGGAGTGGAGGGGGGAATTCACCCCTCCACTTT. Its protein is CAWSGGGNSPLHF.

This clonotype turned up a few times. This chain links TRBV12-3 or TRBV12-4 with TRBJ1-5; no clear D. The CDR3 has 12 amino acids. Trimming took 4 bases from V and 10 from J, leaving 11 bases between them. This CDR3 is CASSYPSGPQHF. In DNA form, the CDR3 reads TGTGCCAGCAGTTACCCCTCGGGACCCCAGCATTTT.

This clonotype was detected ten times or more. This sequence joins TRBV7-9 and TRBJ2-2; D gene unclear. Germline CDR1 reads SEHNR; CDR2 reads FQNEAQ (reference sequence). Trimming pared 5 bases from V and 5 bases from J, leaving 9 bases between. The length of the CDR3 is 13 residues. The CDR3 reads CASSRTKTGELFF. CDR3 DNA: TGTGCCAGCAGCCGAACTAAGACCGGGGAGCTGTTTTTT.

This clonotype was counted ten times or more. The CDR3 DNA sequence: TGTGCCAGCAGGGGAATACTCGGAGAAAAAATCCGCGAGCAGTACTTC. Its translation: CASRGILGEKIREQYF. The genes are TRBV6-5 and TRBJ2-7; D remains unclear. The CDR3 sequence is 16 residues long. Germline V gene sequence: CDR1 MNHEY, CDR2 SVGAGI. Trimming took 6 bases from V and 6 from J, leaving 24 bases between them.

The chain combines TRBV30 with TRBJ1-2; D remains unclear. The V gene lost 1 base and the J gene lost 1 base, with 4 bases spanning the gap. This CDR3 is 12 amino acids long. Germline V gives CDR1 GTSNPN, CDR2 SVGIG (reference sequence). The CDR3 nucleotides read TGTGCCTGGAGTGCCGGTAACTATGGCTACACCTTC. Residues: CAWSAGNYGYTF.

V is TRBV6-1 and J is TRBJ1-2; TRBD1 is a possible D gene (5 bases). The CDR3 covers 13 residues. Germline CDR1 MNHNS, CDR2 SASEGT. The V end lost 6 bases, the J end lost 4 bases, and 12 bases lay between the germline ends. The DNA of the CDR3 is TGTGCCAGCAGACGGACAAAGGGCTATGGCTACACCTTC. It encodes CASRRTKGYGYTF.

This chain uses TRBV29-1 with TRBJ2-7, with 7 positions matching TRBD1. This CDR3 is built from 13 residues. V lost 5 bases and J lost 6; bases outside the gene matches: 10. CDR1 and CDR2 (germline): SQVTM, ANQGSEA. CDR3 amino acids: CSVQNAAGGEQYF. In DNA form, the CDR3 reads TGCAGCGTTCAAAATGCTGCAGGGGGCGAGCAGTACTTC.

The chain has TRBV4-1 and TRBJ2-7, with 9 nucleotides matching TRBD2. After removal of 1 base from V and 6 bases from J, the junction contained 7 bases not matched to a gene. CDR3 length: 15 residues. The germline CDR1 and CDR2 sequences are MGHRA and YSYEKL. The CDR3 sequence is CASSQGTSDRFEQYF. DNA of the CDR3: TGCGCCAGCAGCCAAGGGACTAGCGATCGGTTCGAGCAGTACTTC.

There are many counts of this clonotype. The chain couples TRBV19 to TRBJ1-2, with 9 positions matching TRBD1. Trimming took 7 bases from V and 7 from J; bases not matched to a gene: 13. The CDR3 loop spans 15 amino acids. Germline CDR1 reads LNHDA; CDR2 reads SQIVND (reference sequence). The CDR3 DNA is TGTGCCAGTACTATTACTGGACAGGGGACCGGTGGCTACACCTTC. Translation: CASTITGQGTGGYTF.

The sample holds many counts of this clonotype. V gene TRBV18 combines with J gene TRBJ1-2; D is unresolved. CDR3 size: 16 residues. V was pared by 3 bases and J by 1 base, with 15 bases between. Germline assignment: CDR1 KGHSH and CDR2 LQKENI. CDR3 DNA: TGTGCCAGCTCACCTTTGGAGAACCCAATTAACTATGGCTACACCTTC. Its translation: CASSPLENPINYGYTF.

J is TRBJ1-1 and V is TRBV27; TRBD1 matches 10 bases. CDR1 is MNHEY and CDR2 is SMNVEV in the germline V gene (reference sequence). V shed 5 bases and J 7 bases; nucleotides not matched to a gene: 4. The CDR3 spans 13 residues. The DNA of the CDR3 is TGTGCCAGCAGTACGACAGGGGGCGTTGAAGCTTTCTTT. It codes for CASSTTGGVEAFF.

This rearrangement joins TRBV6-5 to TRBJ2-7; 7 bases line up with TRBD2. The trim removed 4 bases at V and 3 bases at J, leaving 3 bases unmatched. The length of the CDR3 is 13 residues. The V gene's germline CDR1 is MNHEY and CDR2 SVGAGI. The CDR3 sequence: CASSFGEGYEQYF. CDR3 nucleotides: TGTGCCAGCAGTTTTGGGGAGGGCTACGAGCAGTACTTC.

This clonotype appeared many times. The chain uses TRBV5-1 and TRBJ2-7, with TRBD2 matching over 8 bases. Germline assignment: CDR1 SGHRS and CDR2 YFSETQ. After removal of 3 bases from V and 6 bases from J, the junction contained 11 bases not matched to a gene. The CDR3 length is 15 residues. In DNA, the CDR3 is TGCGCCAGCAGCTCCCGGGGACTAGGGGGAGGCGAGCAGTACTTC. Translation gives CASSSRGLGGGEQYF.

This clonotype was detected ten times or more. J is TRBJ1-1 and V is TRBV27; the match to TRBD1 covers 9 bases. From germline, CDR1 is MNHEY and CDR2 SMNVEV (reference sequence). The CDR3 runs 15 residues. J lost 0 bases, V lost 5 bases, and 4 bases had no gene match. Here the CDR3 reads CASSRRTGVNTEAFF. DNA for the CDR3: TGTGCCAGCAGTCGCCGGACAGGGGTGAACACTGAAGCTTTCTTT.

This rearrangement joins TRBV20-1 to TRBJ1-6; D is uncertain. V was trimmed by 0 bases and J by 5 bases, leaving 11 bases between them. The CDR3 spans 15 residues. Looked up from germline, CDR1 is DFQATT and CDR2 is SNEGSKA (reference sequence). CDR3 residues: CSAREAGRNNSPLHF. The CDR3 DNA follows: TGCAGTGCTAGAGAAGCGGGGAGGAATAATTCACCCCTCCACTTT.

The table lists this clonotype with a few counts. The chain recombines TRBV18 with TRBJ2-5; 15 nucleotides align to TRBD2. Unmatched junction bases numbered 4, after V lost 1 base and J lost 4 bases. The CDR3 runs to 17 residues. Germline assignment: CDR1 KGHSH and CDR2 LQKENI. CDR3 nucleotide sequence: TGTGCCAGCTCACCACTGCGGACTAGCGGGAGGGTAGAGACCCAGTACTTC. It translates to CASSPLRTSGRVETQYF. Full variable domain (outside the CDR3, taken from reference TRBV18 and TRBJ2-5): NAGVMQNPRHLVRRRGQEARLRCSPMKGHSHVYWYRQLPEEGLKFMVYLQKENIIDESGMPKERFSAEFPKEGPSILRIQQVVRGDSAAYFCASSPLRTSGRVETQYFGPGTRLLVL.